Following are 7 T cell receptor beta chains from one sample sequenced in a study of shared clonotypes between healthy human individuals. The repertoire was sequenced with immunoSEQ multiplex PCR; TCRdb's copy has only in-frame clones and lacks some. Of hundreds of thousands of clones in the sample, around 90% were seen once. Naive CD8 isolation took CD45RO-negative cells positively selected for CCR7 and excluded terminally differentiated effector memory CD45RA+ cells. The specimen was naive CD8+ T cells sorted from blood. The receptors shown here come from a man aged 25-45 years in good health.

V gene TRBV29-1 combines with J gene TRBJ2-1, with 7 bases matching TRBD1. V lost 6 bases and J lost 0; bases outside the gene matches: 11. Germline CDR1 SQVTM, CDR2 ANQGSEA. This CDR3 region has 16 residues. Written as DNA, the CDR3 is TGCAGCGTCGTCGGACAGGCCCAGAGCTCCTACAATGAGCAGTTCTTC. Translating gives CSVVGQAQSSYNEQFF.

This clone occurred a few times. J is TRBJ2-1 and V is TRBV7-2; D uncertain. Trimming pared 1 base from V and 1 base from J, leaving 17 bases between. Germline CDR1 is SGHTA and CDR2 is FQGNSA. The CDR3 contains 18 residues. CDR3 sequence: CASSLGLSAKRSYNEQFF. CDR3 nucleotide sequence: TGTGCCAGCAGCTTAGGGTTATCAGCGAAGAGGTCCTACAATGAGCAGTTCTTC.

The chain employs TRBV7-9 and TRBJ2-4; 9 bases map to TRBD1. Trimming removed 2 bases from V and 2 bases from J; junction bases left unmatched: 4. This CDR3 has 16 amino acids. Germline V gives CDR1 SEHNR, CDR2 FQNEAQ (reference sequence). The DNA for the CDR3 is TGTGCCAGCAGCTTAATGGACAGGGGATCCAAAAACATTCAGTACTTC. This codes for CASSLMDRGSKNIQYF.

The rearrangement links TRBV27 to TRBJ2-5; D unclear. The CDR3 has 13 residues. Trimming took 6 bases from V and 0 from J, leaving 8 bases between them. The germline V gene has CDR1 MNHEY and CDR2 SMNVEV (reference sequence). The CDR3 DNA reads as TGTGCCAGCAGCCAGAACGACCAAGAGACCCAGTACTTC. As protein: CASSQNDQETQYF.

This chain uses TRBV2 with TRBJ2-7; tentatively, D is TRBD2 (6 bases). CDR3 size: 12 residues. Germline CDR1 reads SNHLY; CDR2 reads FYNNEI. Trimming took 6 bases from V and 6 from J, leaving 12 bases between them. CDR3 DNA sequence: TGTGCCAGCAGCCGGAGGGCCTCCGAGCAGTACTTC. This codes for CASSRRASEQYF.

CDR3 coding DNA: TGTGCCAGCAGCTTTGGTACCCAGAGCGGCGGGGGGTCCAAGTTTGATACGCAGTATTTT. The encoded protein is CASSFGTQSGGGSKFDTQYF. V and J are TRBV7-6 and TRBJ2-3; TRBD2 aligns across 8 bases. The CDR3 spans 20 residues. J lost 6 bases, V lost 3 bases, and 23 bases had no gene match. Germline-derived CDR1 and CDR2 are SGHVS and FNYEAQ.

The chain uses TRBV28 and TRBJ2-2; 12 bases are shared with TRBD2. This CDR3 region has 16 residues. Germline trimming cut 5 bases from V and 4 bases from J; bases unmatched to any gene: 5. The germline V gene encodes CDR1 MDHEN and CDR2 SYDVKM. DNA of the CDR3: TGTGCCAGCAGTGCGGGACTAGCGGGCGGCACCGGGGAGCTGTTTTTT. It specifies CASSAGLAGGTGELFF.